The source of this T cell receptor beta chain is a study of shared clonotypes between healthy human individuals. Study observations and caveats: Naive CD4 clonotypes were shared across several donors at roughly 5%. Rarefaction indicated that sorted-subset sequencing remained incomplete although depth was large. Clonotype sharing among donors likely depends on sequencing depth. Among non-shared clonotypes, generation probabilities were lower than among those shared by all four donors.

CDR3 length equals 17 residues. Germline-derived CDR1 and CDR2 are MDHEN and SYDVKM. V shed 8 bases and J shed 0 bases, with 23 bases lying between them. Of note for this clone: Its cognate antigen is unknown.

Produced via immunoSEQ multiplex PCR; TCRdb's table is partial and in-frame only. In the table there are over a million clones, approximately 78% of which are singletons. This clonotype originated in a man between 18 and 29 years old in good health. Some clones in this sample may be carry-over from other donors' samples. Sequences were obtained from memory CD4+ T cells from PBMCs. Subset described: CD45RA-negative fraction. The rearrangement uses TRBV28 and TRBJ2-7; D possibly corresponds to TRBD1 (8 bases). CDR3 sequence reads: CASRSWGGQVYSYEQYF. DNA for the CDR3: TGTGCCAGCCGAAGTTGGGGGGGACAGGTATACTCCTACGAGCAGTACTTC.